The T cell receptor beta chain under discussion was sequenced for a study of regulatory T cells in long-lasting Graves disease. This clonotype was picked up many times. The CDR3 consists of 15 residues. Trimming took off 4 bases at V and 1 base at J, with 13 bases between the two ends. Looked up from germline, CDR1 is MNHEY and CDR2 is SVGAGI. Building the TCR beta libraries relied on iRepertoire HTBI primers, and CDR3 regions underwent Arm-PCR. TCRdb recomputed calls from the multiplex PCR reads with MiXCR, one row per CDR3 protein. The sample records a few hundred thousand distinct CDR3 sequences, around 19% being singletons. Time point: newly diagnosed GD, antithyroid drugs for less than 3 months. PBMCs provided the RNA from which the TCR library was made. These data also formed part of another study, on T cells in Graves' hyperthyroidism and ophthalmopathy.

This TCR derives from a woman aged 30 to 39 with Graves disease. The sample here was peripheral blood mononuclear cells (PBMCs), taken at new diagnosis, from a patient treated with antithyroid drugs. This chain links TRBV6-5 with TRBJ1-1, with unresolved D. DNA for the CDR3: TGTGCCAGCAGTTCTATGCGGACGACGAACACTGAAGCTTTCTTT. Protein sequence: CASSSMRTTNTEAFF.